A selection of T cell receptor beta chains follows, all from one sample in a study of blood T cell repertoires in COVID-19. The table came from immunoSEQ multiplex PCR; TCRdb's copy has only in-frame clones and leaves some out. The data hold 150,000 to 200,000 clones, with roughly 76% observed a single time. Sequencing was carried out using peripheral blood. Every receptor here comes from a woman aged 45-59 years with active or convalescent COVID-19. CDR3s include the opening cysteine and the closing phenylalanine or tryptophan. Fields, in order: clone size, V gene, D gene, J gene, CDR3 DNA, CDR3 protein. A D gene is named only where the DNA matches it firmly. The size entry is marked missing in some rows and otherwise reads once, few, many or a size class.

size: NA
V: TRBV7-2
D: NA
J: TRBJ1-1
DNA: TGTGCCAGCAGCGCAAAGACAGGGAACACTGAAGCTTTCTTT
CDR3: CASSAKTGNTEAFF

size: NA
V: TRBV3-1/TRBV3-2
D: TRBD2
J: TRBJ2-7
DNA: TGTGCCAGCAGCCAGACTAGCGGGGGGGACGAGCAGTACTTC
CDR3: CASSQTSGGDEQYF

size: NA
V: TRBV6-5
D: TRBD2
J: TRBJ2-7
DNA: TGTGCGGCGGGGGGGATCTCCTACGAGCAGTACTTC
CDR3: CAAGGISYEQYF

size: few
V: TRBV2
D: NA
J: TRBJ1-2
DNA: TGTGCCAGCAGCCTAGGTCGTGGCTACACCTTC
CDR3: CASSLGRGYTF

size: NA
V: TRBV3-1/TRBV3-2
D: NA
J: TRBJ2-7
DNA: TGTGCCAGCAGCCAAGGGGGAGACCAGTACTTC
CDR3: CASSQGGDQYF

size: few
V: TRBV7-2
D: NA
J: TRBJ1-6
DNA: TGTGCCAGCAGCTTACTAGGCAGTTCGAGCTCCTATAATTCACCCCTCCACTTT
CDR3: CASSLLGSSSSYNSPLHF

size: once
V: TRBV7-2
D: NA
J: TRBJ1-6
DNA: TGTGCCAGCAGCTTCGGGGGGTACTCACCCCTCCACTTT
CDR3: CASSFGGYSPLHF

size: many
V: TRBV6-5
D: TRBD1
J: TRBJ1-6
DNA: TGTGCCAGCAGTAGACAGGGGGCACATAATTCACCCCTCCACTTT
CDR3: CASSRQGAHNSPLHF

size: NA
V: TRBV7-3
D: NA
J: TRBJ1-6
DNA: TGTGCCAGCAGCCTTCCAGGGGAGGGTTCACCCCTCCACTTT
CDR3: CASSLPGEGSPLHF

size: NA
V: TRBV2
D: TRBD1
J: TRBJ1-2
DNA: TGTGCCAGCAGACCGGGACAGGGGGTAGGTGGCTACACCTTC
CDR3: CASRPGQGVGGYTF

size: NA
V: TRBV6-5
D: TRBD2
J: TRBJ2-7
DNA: TGTGCCAGCAGCGGGACTAGCGGGAGCTACGAGCAGTACTTC
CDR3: CASSGTSGSYEQYF